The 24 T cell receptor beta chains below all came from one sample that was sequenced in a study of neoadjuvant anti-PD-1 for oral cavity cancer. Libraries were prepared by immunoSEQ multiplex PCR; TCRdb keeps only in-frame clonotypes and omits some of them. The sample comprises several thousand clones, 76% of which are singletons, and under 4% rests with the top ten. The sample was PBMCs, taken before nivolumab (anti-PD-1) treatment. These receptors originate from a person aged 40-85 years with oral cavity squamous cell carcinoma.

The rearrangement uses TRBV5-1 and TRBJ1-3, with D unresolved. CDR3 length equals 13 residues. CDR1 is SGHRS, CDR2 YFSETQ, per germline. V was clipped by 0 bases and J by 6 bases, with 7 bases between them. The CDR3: CASSLGRENTIYF. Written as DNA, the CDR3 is TGCGCCAGCAGCTTGGGGCGAGAAAACACCATATATTTT.

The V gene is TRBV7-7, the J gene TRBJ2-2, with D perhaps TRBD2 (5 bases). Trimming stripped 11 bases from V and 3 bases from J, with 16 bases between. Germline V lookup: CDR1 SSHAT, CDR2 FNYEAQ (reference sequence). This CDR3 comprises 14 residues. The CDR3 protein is CASSLDSDTGELFF. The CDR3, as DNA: TGTGCCTCCTCCTTGGACTCCGACACCGGGGAGCTGTTTTTT.

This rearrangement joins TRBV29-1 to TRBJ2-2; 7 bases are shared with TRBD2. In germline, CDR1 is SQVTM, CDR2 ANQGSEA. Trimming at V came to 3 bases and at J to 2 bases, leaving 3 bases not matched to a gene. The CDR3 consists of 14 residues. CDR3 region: CSVERGSNTGELFF. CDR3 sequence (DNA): TGCAGCGTTGAGCGGGGGAGTAACACCGGGGAGCTGTTTTTT.

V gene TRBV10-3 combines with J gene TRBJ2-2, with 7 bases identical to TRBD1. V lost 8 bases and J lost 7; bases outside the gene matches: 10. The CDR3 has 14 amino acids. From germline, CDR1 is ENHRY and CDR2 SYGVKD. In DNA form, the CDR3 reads TGTGCCATCCAAGGTCGACAGGGCTACGGGGAGCTGTTTTTT. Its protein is CAIQGRQGYGELFF.

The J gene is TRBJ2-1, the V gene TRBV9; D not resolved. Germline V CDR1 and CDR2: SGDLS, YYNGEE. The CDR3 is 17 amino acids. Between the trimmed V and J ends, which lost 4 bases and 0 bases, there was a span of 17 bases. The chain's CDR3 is CASSPPSSTSSYNEQFF. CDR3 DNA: TGTGCCAGCAGCCCGCCCTCAAGTACAAGCTCCTACAATGAGCAGTTCTTC. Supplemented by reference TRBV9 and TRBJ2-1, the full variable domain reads DSGVTQTPKHLITATGQRVTLRCSPRSGDLSVYWYQQSLDQGLQFLIQYYNGEERAKGNILERFSAQQFPDLHSELNLSSLELGDSALYFCASSPPSSTSSYNEQFFGPGTRLTVL.

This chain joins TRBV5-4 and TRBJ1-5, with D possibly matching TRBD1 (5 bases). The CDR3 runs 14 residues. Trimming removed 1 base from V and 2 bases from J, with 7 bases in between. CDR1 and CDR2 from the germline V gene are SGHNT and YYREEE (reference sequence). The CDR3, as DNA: TGTGCCAGCAGCTTGCAGGGCGGCAATCAGCCCCAGCATTTT. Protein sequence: CASSLQGGNQPQHF.

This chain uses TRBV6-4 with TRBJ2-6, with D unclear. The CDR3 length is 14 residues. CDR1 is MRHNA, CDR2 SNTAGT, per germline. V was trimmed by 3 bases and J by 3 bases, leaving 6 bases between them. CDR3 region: CASSEGFGANVLTF. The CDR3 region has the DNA TGTGCCAGCAGTGAGGGTTTTGGGGCCAACGTCCTGACTTTC.

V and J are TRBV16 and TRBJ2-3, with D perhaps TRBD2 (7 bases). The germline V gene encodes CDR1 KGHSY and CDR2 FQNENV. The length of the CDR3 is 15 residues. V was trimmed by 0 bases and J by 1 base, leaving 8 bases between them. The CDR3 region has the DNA TGTGCCAGCAGCCAATCCGGGGGGCGCACAGATACGCAGTATTTT. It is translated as CASSQSGGRTDTQYF.

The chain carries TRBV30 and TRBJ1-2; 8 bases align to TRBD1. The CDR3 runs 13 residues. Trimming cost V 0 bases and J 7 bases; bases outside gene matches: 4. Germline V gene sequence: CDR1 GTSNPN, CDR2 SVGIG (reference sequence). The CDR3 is CAWSVGQGVGYTF. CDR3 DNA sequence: TGTGCCTGGAGTGTCGGACAGGGCGTTGGCTACACCTTC.

CDR3 sequence reads: CASTTGVNTQYF. The DNA for the CDR3 is TGTGCCAGTACTACCGGGGTTAATACGCAGTATTTT. The chain links TRBV19 to TRBJ2-3, with D possibly TRBD2 on 5 matching bases. This CDR3 comprises 12 residues. Per germline, CDR1 LNHDA and CDR2 SQIVND (reference sequence). V lost 7 bases to trimming and J lost 7 bases, with 12 bases between them.

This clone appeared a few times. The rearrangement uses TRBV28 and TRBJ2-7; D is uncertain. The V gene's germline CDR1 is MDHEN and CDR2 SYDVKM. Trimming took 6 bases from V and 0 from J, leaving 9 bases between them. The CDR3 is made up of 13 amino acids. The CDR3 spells CASSPASSYEQYF. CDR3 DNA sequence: TGTGCCAGCAGCCCAGCAAGCTCCTACGAGCAGTACTTC. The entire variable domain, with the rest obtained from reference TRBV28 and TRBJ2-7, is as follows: DVKVTQSSRYLVKRTGEKVFLECVQDMDHENMFWYRQDPGLGLRLIYFSYDVKMKEKGDIPEGYSVSREKKERFSLILESASTNQTSMYLCASSPASSYEQYFGPGTRLTVT.

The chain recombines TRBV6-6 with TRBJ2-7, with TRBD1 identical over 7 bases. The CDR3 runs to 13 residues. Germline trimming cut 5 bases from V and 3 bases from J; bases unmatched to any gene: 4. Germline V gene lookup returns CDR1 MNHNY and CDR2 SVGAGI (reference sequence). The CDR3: CASSPWDSYEQYF. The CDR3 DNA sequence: TGTGCCAGCAGTCCCTGGGACAGCTACGAGCAGTACTTC.

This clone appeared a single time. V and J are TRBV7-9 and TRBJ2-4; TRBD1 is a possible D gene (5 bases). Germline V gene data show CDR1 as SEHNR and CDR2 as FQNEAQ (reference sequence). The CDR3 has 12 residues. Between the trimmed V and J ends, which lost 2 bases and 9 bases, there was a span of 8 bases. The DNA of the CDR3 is TGTGCCAGCAGCTTAAATCAGGGCATTCAGTACTTC. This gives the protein CASSLNQGIQYF.

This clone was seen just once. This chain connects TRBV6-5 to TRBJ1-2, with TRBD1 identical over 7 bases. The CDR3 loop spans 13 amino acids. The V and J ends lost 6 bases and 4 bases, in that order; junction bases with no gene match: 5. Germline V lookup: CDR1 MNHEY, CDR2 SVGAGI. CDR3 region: CASSPTGRYGYTF. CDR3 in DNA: TGTGCCAGCAGCCCGACAGGGCGCTATGGCTACACCTTC.

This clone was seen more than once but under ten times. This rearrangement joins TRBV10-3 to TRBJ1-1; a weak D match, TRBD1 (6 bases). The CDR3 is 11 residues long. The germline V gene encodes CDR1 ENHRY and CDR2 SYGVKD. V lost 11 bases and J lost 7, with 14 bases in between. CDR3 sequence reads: CAARGGGEAFF. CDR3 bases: TGTGCCGCCAGGGGCGGGGGTGAAGCTTTCTTT.

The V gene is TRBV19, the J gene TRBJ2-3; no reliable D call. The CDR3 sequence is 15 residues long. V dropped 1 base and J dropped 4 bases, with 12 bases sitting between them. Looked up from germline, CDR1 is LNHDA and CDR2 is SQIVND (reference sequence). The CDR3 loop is CASSIGPKSADTQYF. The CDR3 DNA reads TGTGCCAGTAGTATAGGCCCGAAATCGGCAGATACGCAGTATTTT. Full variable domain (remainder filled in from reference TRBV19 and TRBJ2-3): DGGITQSPKYLFRKEGQNVTLSCEQNLNHDAMYWYRQDPGQGLRLIYYSQIVNDFQKGDIAEGYSVSREKKESFPLTVTSAQKNPTAFYLCASSIGPKSADTQYFGPGTRLTVL.

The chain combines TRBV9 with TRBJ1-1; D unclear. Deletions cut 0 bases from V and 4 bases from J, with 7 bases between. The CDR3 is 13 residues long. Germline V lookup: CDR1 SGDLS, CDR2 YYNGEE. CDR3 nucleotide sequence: TGTGCCAGCAGCGTAGAACTCCGCACTGAAGCTTTCTTT. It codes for CASSVELRTEAFF.

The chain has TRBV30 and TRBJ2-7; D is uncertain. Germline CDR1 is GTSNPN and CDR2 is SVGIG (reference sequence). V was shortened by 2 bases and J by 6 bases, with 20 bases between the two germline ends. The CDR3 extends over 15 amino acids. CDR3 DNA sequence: TGTGCCTGGAGTTATGTAGCTACCTCTAAGGGCGAGCAGTACTTC. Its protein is CAWSYVATSKGEQYF.

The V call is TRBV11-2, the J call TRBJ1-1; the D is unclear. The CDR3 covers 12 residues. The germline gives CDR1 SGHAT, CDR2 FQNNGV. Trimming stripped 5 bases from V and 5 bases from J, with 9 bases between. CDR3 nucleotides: TGTGCCAGCAGCCGGGCGTGGACTGAAGCTTTCTTT. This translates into CASSRAWTEAFF.

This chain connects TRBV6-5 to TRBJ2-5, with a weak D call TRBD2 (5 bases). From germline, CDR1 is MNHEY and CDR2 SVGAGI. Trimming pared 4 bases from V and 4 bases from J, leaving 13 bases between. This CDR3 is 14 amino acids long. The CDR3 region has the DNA TGTGCCAGCAGTTTGTCCAGCGAGGGAGAGACCCAGTACTTC. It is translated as CASSLSSEGETQYF.

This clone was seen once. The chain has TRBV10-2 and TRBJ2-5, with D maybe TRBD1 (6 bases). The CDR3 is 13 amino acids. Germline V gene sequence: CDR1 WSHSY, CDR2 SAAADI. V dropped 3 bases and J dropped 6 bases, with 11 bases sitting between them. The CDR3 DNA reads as TGCGCCAGCAGTGAAATGGGGGCCCAGACCCAGTACTTC. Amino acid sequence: CASSEMGAQTQYF.

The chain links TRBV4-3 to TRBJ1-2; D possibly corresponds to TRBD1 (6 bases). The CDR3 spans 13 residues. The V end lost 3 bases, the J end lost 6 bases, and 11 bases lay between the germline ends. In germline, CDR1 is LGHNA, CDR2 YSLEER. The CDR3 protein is CASSQTGADGYTF. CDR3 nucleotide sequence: TGCGCCAGCAGCCAGACAGGTGCGGATGGCTACACCTTC.

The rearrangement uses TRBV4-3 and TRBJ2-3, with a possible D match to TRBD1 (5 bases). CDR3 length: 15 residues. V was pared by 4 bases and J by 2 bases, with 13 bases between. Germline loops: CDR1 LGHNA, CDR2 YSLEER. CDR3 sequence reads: CASSPRGANTDTQYF. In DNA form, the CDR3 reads TGCGCCAGCAGCCCCCGTGGGGCCAACACAGATACGCAGTATTTT.

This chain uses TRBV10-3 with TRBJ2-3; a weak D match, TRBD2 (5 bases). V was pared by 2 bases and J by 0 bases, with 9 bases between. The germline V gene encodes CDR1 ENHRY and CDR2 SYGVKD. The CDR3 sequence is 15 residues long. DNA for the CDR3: TGTGCCATCAGTGAGGGACTTTCTAGCACAGATACGCAGTATTTT. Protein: CAISEGLSSTDTQYF.